What follows describes a single T cell receptor (beta chain). Its specificity is unknown. These data belong to a study of cytomegalovirus exposure and HLA in healthy donors. Study-level background: The 120 validation repertoires matched the roughly 650 first-cohort repertoires in platform, a later analysis reported.

V dropped 5 bases and J dropped 1 base, with 8 bases sitting between them. Germline CDR1 reads LNHDA; CDR2 reads SQIVND (reference sequence). The length of the CDR3 is 14 residues. Regarding the study as a whole: Despite most TCR sequences being rare, some public TCRs occurred in many donors. According to a subsequent analysis, TCR clusters from the first cohort were inclined to appear together in the 110 or so validation repertoires.

The donors formed part of the approximately 120-subject validation cohort, distinct from the roughly 660-subject first cohort. Using immunoSEQ multiplex PCR, the repertoire was profiled, and TCRdb retains in-frame clones only, with some absent. The sample holds some 64,000 clones; around 97% are singletons and the top ten take about 1.5%. The sample was PBMCs. This clonotype originated in a young woman in good health and CMV-seropositive. The chain couples TRBV19 to TRBJ2-2, with a tentative D call TRBD1 (5 bases). The CDR3 sequence: CASSVQGNTGELFF. Written as DNA, the CDR3 is TGTGCCAGTAGTGTTCAGGGGAACACCGGGGAGCTGTTTTTT.